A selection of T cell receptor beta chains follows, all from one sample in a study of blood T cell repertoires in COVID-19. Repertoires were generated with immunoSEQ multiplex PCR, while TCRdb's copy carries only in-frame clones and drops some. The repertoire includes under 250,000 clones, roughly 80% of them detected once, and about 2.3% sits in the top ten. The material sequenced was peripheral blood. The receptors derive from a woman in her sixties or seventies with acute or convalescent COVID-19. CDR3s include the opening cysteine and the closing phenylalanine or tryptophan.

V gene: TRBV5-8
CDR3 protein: CASSFLDGGLTYEQYF

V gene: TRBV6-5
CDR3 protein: CASSYSNPRDGYTF

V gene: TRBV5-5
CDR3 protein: CASSAGLPGANVLTF

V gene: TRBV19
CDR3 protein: CASRDRGGMNTEAFF

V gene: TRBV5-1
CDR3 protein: CASTLTGIGHEQYF

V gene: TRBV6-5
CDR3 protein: CASSYQGRVGTEAFF

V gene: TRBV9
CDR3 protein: CASSGFPRTPNEKLFF

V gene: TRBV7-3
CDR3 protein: CASSPKGGSGANVLTF

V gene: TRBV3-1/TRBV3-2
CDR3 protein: CASSQGLGQNMNTEAFF

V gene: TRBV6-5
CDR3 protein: CASTDGVNTEAFF

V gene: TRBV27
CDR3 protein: CASSLSTGGDYGYTF

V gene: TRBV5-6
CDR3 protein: CASSLAGNYGYTF

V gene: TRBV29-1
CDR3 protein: CSVENEREPNYGYTF

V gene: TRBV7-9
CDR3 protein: CASGAEWGYTF

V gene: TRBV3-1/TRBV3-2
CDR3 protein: CASSQESSGASRETQYF

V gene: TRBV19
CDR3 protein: CATSQGGYTGELFF

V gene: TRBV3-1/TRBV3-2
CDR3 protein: CASSPHGGEQYF

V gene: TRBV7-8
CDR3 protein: CASSLDGLSTDTQYF

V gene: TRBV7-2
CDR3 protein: CASSLDGRERYGYTF

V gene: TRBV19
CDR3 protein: CASSLGGTDTQYF

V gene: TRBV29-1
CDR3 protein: CSVTRNTEAFF

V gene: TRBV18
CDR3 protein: CASSLAGVLNTGELFF

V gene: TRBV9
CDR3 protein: CASSVDWFPYEQYF

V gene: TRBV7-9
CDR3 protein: CASSTDSRGLANYGYTF

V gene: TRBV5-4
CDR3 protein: CASSPGSNYGYTF

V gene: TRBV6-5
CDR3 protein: CASSYSIAGGNNEQFF

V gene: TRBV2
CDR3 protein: CASTRDSPSTDTQYF

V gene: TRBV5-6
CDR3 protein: CASSLLDRVGGEQFF

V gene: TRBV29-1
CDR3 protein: CSGTGEGETQYF

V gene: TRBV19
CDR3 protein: CASSISGRNTDTQYF